This TCR beta chain came from a study of cytomegalovirus exposure and HLA in healthy donors. Use of 60 Vbeta and 13 Jbeta primers characterized the PCR. Assay used: immunoSEQ multiplex PCR; TCRdb lists only in-frame clones, some missing. The table has roughly 100,000 clones, 75% seen once. Whole-study results and caveats: TRBV6-2, TRBV6-3 and other indistinguishable V segments were excluded.

About this clone itself: Its antigen remains unknown.

CDR1 GTSNPN and CDR2 SVGIG come from the germline V gene (reference sequence). The CDR3 runs 14 residues. The V and J ends lost 5 bases and 5 bases respectively, with 15 bases between them. The sequence was obtained from a middle-aged man in good health and CMV-seronegative. The V call is TRBV30, the J call TRBJ1-4; weak D call: TRBD1 (6 bases). Sequencing was done on a sample of PBMCs. CDR3 loop: CAWAPGQLNEKLFF. In DNA, the CDR3 is TGTGCCTGGGCCCCGGGACAATTGAATGAAAAACTGTTTTTT.